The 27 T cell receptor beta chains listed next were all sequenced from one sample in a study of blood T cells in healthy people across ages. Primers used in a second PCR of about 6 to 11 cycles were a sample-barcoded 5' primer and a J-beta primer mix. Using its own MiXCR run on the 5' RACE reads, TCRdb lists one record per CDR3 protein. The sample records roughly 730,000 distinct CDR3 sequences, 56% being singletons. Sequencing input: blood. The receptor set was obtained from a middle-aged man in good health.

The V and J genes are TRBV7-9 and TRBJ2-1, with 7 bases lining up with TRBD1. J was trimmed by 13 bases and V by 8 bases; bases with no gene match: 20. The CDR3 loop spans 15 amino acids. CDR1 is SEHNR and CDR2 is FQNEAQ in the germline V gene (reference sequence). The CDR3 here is CASGKGVQGLQSQFF. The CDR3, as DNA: TGTGCCAGCGGCAAAGGAGTACAGGGGTTACAGTCTCAGTTCTTC.

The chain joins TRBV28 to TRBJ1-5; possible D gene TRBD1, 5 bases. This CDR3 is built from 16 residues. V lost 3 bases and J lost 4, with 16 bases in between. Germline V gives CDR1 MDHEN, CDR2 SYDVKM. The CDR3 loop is CASSFEPVRTNQPQHF. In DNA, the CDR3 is TGTGCCAGCAGTTTTGAACCCGTTCGGACAAATCAGCCCCAGCATTTT.

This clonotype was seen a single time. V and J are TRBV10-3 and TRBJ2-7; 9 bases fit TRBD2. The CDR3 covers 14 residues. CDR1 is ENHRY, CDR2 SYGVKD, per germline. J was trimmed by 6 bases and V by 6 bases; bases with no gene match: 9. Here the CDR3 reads CAIRAGGRFGEQYF. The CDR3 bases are TGTGCCATCAGGGCGGGGGGGCGGTTTGGCGAGCAGTACTTC.

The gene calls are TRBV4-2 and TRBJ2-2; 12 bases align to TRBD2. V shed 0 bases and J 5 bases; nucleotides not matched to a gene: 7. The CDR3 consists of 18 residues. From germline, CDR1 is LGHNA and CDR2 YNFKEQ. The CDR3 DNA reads TGTGCCAGCAGCCAAGATCCCCTAACTAGCGGGAGGACCGGGGAGCTGTTTTTT. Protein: CASSQDPLTSGRTGELFF.

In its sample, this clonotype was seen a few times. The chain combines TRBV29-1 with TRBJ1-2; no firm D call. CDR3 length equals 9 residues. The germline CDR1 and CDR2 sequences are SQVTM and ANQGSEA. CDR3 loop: CTLGSGYTF. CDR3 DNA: TGCACGCTGGGGAGCGGCTACACCTTC.

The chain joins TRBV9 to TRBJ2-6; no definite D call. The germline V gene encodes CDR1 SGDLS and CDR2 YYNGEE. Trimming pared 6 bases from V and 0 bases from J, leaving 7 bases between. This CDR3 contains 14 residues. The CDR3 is CASNRPSGANVLTF. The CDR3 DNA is TGTGCCAGCAACCGACCCTCTGGGGCCAACGTCCTGACTTTC.

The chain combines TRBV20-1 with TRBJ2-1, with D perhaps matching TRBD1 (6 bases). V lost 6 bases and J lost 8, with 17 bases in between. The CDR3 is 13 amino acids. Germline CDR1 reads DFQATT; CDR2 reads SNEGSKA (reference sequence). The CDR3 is CSATDRSRDEQFF. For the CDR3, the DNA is TGCAGTGCCACAGACAGGAGTAGGGATGAGCAGTTCTTC.

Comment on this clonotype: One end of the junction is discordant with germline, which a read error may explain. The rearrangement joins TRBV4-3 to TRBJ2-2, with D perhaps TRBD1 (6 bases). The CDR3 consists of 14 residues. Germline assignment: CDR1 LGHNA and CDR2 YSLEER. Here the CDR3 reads CASNQQGPTGELFF. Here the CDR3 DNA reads TGCGCCAGCAACCAACAGGGTCCCACCGGGGAGCTGTTTTTT.

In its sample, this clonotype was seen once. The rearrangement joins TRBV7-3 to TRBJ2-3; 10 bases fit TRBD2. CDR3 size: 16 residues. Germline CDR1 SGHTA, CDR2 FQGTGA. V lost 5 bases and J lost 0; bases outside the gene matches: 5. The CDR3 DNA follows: TGTGCCAGCAGCCTTAGCGGGGGGCCCAGCACAGATACGCAGTATTTT. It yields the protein CASSLSGGPSTDTQYF.

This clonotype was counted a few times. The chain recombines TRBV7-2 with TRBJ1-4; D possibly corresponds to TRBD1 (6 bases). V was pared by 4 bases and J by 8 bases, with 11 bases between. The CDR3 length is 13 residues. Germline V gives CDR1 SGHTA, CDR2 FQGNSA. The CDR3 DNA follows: TGTGCCAGCAGCTCAGGGGTGGGGGAAAAACTGTTTTTT. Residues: CASSSGVGEKLFF.

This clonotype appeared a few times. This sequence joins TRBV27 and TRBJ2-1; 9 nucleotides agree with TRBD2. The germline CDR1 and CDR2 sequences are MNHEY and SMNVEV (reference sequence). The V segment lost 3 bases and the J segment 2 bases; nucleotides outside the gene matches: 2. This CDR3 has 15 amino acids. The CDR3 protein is CASSFAGGAYNEQFF. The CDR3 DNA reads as TGTGCCAGCAGTTTCGCGGGAGGGGCCTACAATGAGCAGTTCTTC.

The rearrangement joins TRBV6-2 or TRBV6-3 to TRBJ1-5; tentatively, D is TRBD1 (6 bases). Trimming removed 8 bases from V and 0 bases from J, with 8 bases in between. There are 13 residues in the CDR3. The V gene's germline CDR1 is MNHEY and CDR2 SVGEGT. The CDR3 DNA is TGTGCCAGCGGACAGTATAGCAATCAGCCCCAGCATTTT. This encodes CASGQYSNQPQHF.

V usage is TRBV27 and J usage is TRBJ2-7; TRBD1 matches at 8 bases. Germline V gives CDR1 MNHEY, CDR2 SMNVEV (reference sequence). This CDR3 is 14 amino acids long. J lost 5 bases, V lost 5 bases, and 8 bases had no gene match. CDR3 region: CASSLGQGINEQYF. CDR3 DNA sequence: TGTGCCAGCAGTCTAGGACAGGGAATCAACGAGCAGTACTTC.

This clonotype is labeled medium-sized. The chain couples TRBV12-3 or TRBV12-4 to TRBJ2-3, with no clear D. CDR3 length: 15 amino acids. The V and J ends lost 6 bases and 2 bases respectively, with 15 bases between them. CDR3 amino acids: CASSIYRQSTDTQYF. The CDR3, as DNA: TGTGCCAGCAGCATTTACAGACAATCCACAGATACGCAGTATTTT.

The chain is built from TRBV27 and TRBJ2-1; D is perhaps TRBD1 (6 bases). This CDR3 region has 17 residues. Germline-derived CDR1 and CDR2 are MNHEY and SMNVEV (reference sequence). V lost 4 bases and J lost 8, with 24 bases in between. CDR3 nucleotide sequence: TGTGCCAGCAGTTCACAACTCGGACAGCCAAAAGCGGATGAGCAGTTCTTC. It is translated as CASSSQLGQPKADEQFF.

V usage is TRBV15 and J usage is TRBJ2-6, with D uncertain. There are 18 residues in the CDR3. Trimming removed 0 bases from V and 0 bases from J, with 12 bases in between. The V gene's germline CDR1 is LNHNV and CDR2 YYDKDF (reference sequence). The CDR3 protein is CATSREPPGSSGANVLTF. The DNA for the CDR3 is TGTGCCACCAGCAGAGAGCCACCTGGCAGCTCTGGGGCCAACGTCCTGACTTTC.

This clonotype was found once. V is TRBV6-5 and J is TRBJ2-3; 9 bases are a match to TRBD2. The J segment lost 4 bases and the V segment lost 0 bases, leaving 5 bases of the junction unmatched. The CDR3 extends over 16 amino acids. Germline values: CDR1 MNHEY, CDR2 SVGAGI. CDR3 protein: CASSYSVAGVADTQYF. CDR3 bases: TGTGCCAGCAGTTACTCGGTAGCGGGAGTAGCAGATACGCAGTATTTT.

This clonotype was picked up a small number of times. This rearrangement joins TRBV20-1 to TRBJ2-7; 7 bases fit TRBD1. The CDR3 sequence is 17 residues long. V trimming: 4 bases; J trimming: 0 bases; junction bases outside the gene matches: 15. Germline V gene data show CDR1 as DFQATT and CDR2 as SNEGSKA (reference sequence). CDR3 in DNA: TGCAGTGCTAAACCCGCAGAAGTGACAGGGCACTCCTACGAGCAGTACTTC. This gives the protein CSAKPAEVTGHSYEQYF.

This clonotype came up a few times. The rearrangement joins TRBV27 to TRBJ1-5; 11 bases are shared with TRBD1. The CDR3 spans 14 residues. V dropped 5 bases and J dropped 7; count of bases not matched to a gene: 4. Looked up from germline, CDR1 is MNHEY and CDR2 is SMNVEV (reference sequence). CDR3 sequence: CASSPGQGAQPQHF. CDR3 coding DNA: TGTGCCAGCAGTCCAGGACAGGGGGCGCAGCCCCAGCATTTT.

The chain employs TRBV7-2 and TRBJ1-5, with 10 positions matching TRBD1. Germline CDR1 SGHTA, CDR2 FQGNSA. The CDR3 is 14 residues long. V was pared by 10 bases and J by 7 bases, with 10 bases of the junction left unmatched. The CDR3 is CATTTGQGRQPQHF. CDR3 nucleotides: TGTGCCACCACCACGGGACAGGGGCGGCAGCCCCAGCATTTT.

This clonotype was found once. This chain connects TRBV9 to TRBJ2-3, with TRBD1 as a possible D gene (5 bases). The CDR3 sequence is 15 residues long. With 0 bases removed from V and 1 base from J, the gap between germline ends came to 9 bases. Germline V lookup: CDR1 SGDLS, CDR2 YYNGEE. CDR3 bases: TGTGCCAGCAGCGTAGCAGGACATGGCACAGATACGCAGTATTTT. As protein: CASSVAGHGTDTQYF.

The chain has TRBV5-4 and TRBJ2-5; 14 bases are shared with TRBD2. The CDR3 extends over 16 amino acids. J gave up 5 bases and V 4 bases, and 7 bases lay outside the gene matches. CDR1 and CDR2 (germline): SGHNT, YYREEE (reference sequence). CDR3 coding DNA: TGTGCCAGCAGCCCGGGACTAGCGGGAGAATCGGAGACCCAGTACTTC. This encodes CASSPGLAGESETQYF.

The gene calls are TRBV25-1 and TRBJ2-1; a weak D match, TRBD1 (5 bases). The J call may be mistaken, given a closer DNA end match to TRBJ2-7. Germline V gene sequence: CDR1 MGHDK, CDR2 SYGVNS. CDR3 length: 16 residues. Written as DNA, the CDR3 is TGTGCCAGCAGTGAACCCCCCCAGGGCTCCTACAATGAGCAGTACTTC. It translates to CASSEPPQGSYNEQYF.

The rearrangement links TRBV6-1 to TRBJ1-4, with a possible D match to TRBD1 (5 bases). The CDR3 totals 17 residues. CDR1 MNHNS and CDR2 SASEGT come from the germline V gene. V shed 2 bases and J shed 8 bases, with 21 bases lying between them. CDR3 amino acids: CASSEFSGDSQGEKLFF. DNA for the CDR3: TGTGCCAGCAGTGAATTTAGTGGTGATTCTCAGGGAGAAAAACTGTTTTTT.

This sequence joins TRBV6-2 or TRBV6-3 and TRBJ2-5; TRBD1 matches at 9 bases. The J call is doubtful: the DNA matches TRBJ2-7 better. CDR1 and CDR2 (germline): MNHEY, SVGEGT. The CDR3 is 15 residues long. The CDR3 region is CASLESGTGTYEQYF. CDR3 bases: TGTGCCAGCCTAGAGTCCGGGACAGGGACGTACGAGCAGTACTTC.

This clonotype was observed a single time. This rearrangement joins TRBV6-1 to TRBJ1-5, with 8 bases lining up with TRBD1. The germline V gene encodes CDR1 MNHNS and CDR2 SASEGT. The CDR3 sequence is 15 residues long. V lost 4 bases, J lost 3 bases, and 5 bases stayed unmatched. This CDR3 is CASSADRGFNQPQHF. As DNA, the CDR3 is TGTGCCAGCAGTGCCGACAGGGGTTTCAATCAGCCCCAGCATTTT.

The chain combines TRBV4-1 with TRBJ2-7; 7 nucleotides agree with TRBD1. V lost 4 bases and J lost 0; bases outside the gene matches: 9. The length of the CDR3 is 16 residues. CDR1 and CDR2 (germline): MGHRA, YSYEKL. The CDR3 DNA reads TGCGCCAGCAGCCTTCTCCCGGGACAGAGCTCCTACGAGCAGTACTTC. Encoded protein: CASSLLPGQSSYEQYF.